The next 28 T cell receptor beta chains were all read from a single sample in a study of T-cell reconstitution after alpha-beta-depleted transplantation in children. TCRbeta library preparation incorporated unique molecular identifiers. TCRdb processed the PCR reads anew with MiXCR; each CDR3 protein has one entry. The sample records about 91,000 distinct CDR3 sequences, 6.5% to 8.5% being singletons. The starting material was PBMCs from the stem cell graft donor, obtained from the stem cell graft. These receptor sequences come from a human donor who donated a stem cell graft to a child with congenital amegakaryocytic thrombocytopenia.

This clonotype was picked up a small number of times. The chain is built from TRBV5-1 and TRBJ2-1, with 8 bases matching TRBD1. V lost 4 bases, J lost 4 bases, and 7 bases stayed unmatched. Germline V gives CDR1 SGHRS, CDR2 YFSETQ. This CDR3 contains 15 residues. CDR3 coding DNA: TGCGCCAGCAGCCACCGGGACAGGAGTTACAATGAGCAGTTCTTC. Its protein is CASSHRDRSYNEQFF.

This clonotype was seen a handful of times. The rearrangement joins TRBV7-6 to TRBJ1-1; D is perhaps TRBD1 (5 bases). The germline V gene has CDR1 SGHVS and CDR2 FNYEAQ. Between the trimmed V and J ends, which lost 5 bases and 4 bases, there was a span of 14 bases. The CDR3 contains 14 residues. CDR3 in DNA: TGTGCCAGCAGCCAAGGAAGGGGTGGCACTGAAGCTTTCTTT. Translation: CASSQGRGGTEAFF.

This clonotype was counted ten times or more. The chain carries TRBV7-9 and TRBJ2-1; no clear D gene. Germline lookup yields CDR1 SEHNR and CDR2 FQNEAQ (reference sequence). The CDR3 covers 14 residues. Trimming pared 1 base from V and 7 bases from J, leaving 11 bases between. CDR3 amino acids: CASSLELGLNEQFF. The CDR3 DNA reads as TGTGCCAGCAGCTTAGAATTGGGGTTGAATGAGCAGTTCTTC.

This clonotype showed up just a few times. V is TRBV2 and J is TRBJ1-1; no reliable D call. The length of the CDR3 is 13 residues. V lost 4 bases to trimming and J lost 1 base, with 7 bases between them. Germline CDR1 reads SNHLY; CDR2 reads FYNNEI. Written as DNA, the CDR3 is TGTGCCAGCAGTGTAGTACAGAACACTGAAGCTTTCTTT. Encoded protein: CASSVVQNTEAFF.

This clonotype was observed many times. Here the CDR3 DNA reads TGCAGTGGAAAGACGGGGGGTCAGGCGAACACTGAAGCTTTCTTT. Its translation is CSGKTGGQANTEAFF. The V and J genes are TRBV20-1 and TRBJ1-1; perhaps TRBD1 as D (5 bases). This CDR3 has 15 residues. V lost 7 bases and J 1 base, leaving 19 bases between the germline ends. Germline CDR1 DFQATT, CDR2 SNEGSKA (reference sequence).

The CDR3 region is CASTPVSGIDQPQHF. The CDR3 DNA reads TGTGCCAGCACCCCTGTCTCAGGGATTGATCAGCCCCAGCATTTT. The rearrangement joins TRBV7-2 to TRBJ1-5; D is perhaps TRBD1 (5 bases). Between the trimmed V and J ends, which lost 7 bases and 5 bases, there was a span of 18 bases. Germline V lookup: CDR1 SGHTA, CDR2 FQGNSA. The CDR3 totals 15 residues.

On this clonotype itself: A single base separates this from a much larger clone, so it may be a read error. The V gene is TRBV6-5, the J gene TRBJ2-7; D not certain. V gave up 4 bases and J gave up 6 bases, with 13 bases separating them. The germline gives CDR1 MNHEY, CDR2 SVGAGI. The CDR3 extends over 13 amino acids. This CDR3 is CASSSNYWAEQYF. In nucleotides, the CDR3 is TGTGCCAGCAGTTCGAACTACTGGGCCGAGCAGTACTTC.

The sample holds a few counts of this clonotype. V and J are TRBV30 and TRBJ1-1, with a tentative D call TRBD1 (5 bases). The CDR3 consists of 14 residues. The V end lost 3 bases, the J end lost 11 bases, and 22 bases lay between the germline ends. In germline, CDR1 is GTSNPN, CDR2 SVGIG (reference sequence). The CDR3 DNA reads as TGTGCCTGGAGGAAGAGTCGGACAACCGAAGGGGCTTTCTTT. Its translation: CAWRKSRTTEGAFF.

This clonotype appeared many times. The V call is TRBV20-1, the J call TRBJ1-1, with D possibly TRBD1 on 6 matching bases. The CDR3 is made up of 15 amino acids. Germline V CDR1 and CDR2: DFQATT, SNEGSKA (reference sequence). Trimming left V 1 base short and J 2 bases short, with 14 bases between. As DNA, the CDR3 is TGCAGTGCTAGAGTCGTAGGACAGAGAAACACTGAAGCTTTCTTT. Residues: CSARVVGQRNTEAFF.

This clonotype appeared many times. This chain links TRBV10-3 with TRBJ2-6; D unresolved. Between the trimmed V and J ends, which lost 3 bases and 0 bases, there was a span of 6 bases. CDR3 size: 15 residues. Germline V CDR1 and CDR2: ENHRY, SYGVKD. CDR3 bases: TGTGCCATCAGTGACGGAGACTCTGGGGCCAACGTCCTGACTTTC. Amino acids: CAISDGDSGANVLTF.

The table lists this clonotype with many counts. V is TRBV7-2 and J is TRBJ1-6; 10 bases fit TRBD1. The CDR3 has 14 residues. CDR1 and CDR2 from the germline V gene are SGHTA and FQGNSA. V gave up 4 bases and J gave up 7 bases; unmatched junction bases: 1. The CDR3 protein is CASSWDRGNSPLHF. In DNA, the CDR3 is TGTGCCAGCAGCTGGGACAGGGGAAATTCACCCCTCCACTTT.

This clonotype was observed at least ten times. The gene calls are TRBV10-1 and TRBJ1-4; perhaps TRBD1 as D (6 bases). CDR3 length: 17 residues. Germline lookup yields CDR1 WNHNN and CDR2 SYGVQD (reference sequence). Trimming took off 4 bases at V and 3 bases at J, with 18 bases between the two ends. This CDR3 is CASSAGTTGESNEKLFF. CDR3 DNA sequence: TGCGCCAGCAGTGCCGGAACGACAGGAGAGTCTAATGAAAAACTGTTTTTT.

In this sample, this clonotype turned up many times. This chain connects TRBV12-3 or TRBV12-4 to TRBJ1-1; D is possibly TRBD1 (6 bases). CDR3 length: 14 amino acids. Deletions cut 5 bases from V and 6 bases from J, with 16 bases between. Here the CDR3 DNA reads TGTGCCAGCAGTACTGAGGGGGGATTTCCTGAAGCTTTCTTT. This sequence encodes CASSTEGGFPEAFF.

V and J are TRBV6-4 and TRBJ2-1; 11 bases agree with TRBD2. J gave up 7 bases and V 4 bases, and 6 bases lay outside the gene matches. CDR1 is MRHNA and CDR2 is SNTAGT in the germline V gene. The CDR3 has 15 amino acids. CDR3 in DNA: TGTGCCAGCAGTGTTAGCGGGAGGGCCTTAAATGAGCAGTTCTTC. It yields the protein CASSVSGRALNEQFF.

Many counts were recorded for this clonotype. The CDR3 region is CSARRYGQGAREQYF. The CDR3, as DNA: TGCAGTGCTAGACGATATGGACAGGGGGCCCGGGAGCAGTACTTC. The chain joins TRBV20-1 to TRBJ2-7, with 11 bases identical to TRBD1. The germline V gene has CDR1 DFQATT and CDR2 SNEGSKA (reference sequence). The CDR3 is made up of 15 amino acids. V was clipped by 2 bases and J by 7 bases; unmatched bases: 10.

This clonotype was counted ten times or more. The chain couples TRBV4-2 to TRBJ2-1; 12 bases are a match to TRBD2. The CDR3 covers 15 residues. Germline CDR1 reads LGHNA; CDR2 reads YNFKEQ. The junction had 7 bases not matched to a gene; V was cut back by 4 bases and J by 9 bases. The CDR3 DNA reads TGTGCCAGCAGCCCCGGGACTAGCGGGCTCGTTGAGCAGTTCTTC. Amino acid sequence: CASSPGTSGLVEQFF.

In its sample, this clonotype was seen many times. V is TRBV5-1 and J is TRBJ2-3; TRBD2 matches 8 bases. This CDR3 comprises 14 residues. Germline assignment: CDR1 SGHRS and CDR2 YFSETQ. Trimming cost V 4 bases and J 3 bases; bases outside gene matches: 4. CDR3 amino acids: CASSPGLATDTQYF. CDR3 DNA sequence: TGCGCCAGCAGCCCCGGACTAGCAACAGATACGCAGTATTTT.

In this sample, this clonotype turned up many times. The chain employs TRBV5-6 and TRBJ1-1; D is undetermined. CDR1 and CDR2 (germline): SGHDT, YYEEEE. This CDR3 is 16 amino acids long. With 0 bases removed from V and 3 bases from J, the gap between germline ends came to 15 bases. DNA for the CDR3: TGTGCCAGCAGCTTGGATCTGAGAGGGTTCGACACTGAAGCTTTCTTT. It codes for CASSLDLRGFDTEAFF.

On this clonotype: Possible read error: a much larger clone is one base away. The chain couples TRBV5-1 to TRBJ2-7; 10 bases match TRBD1. The length of the CDR3 is 15 residues. Germline CDR1 is SGHRS and CDR2 is YFSETQ. As DNA, the CDR3 is TGCGCCAGCAGTCAGACAGGGGGCGGCTCCTACAAGCAGTACTTC. Translating gives CASSQTGGGSYKQYF.

In this sample, this clonotype turned up many times. V gene TRBV29-1 combines with J gene TRBJ2-1, with TRBD1 matching 8 bases. Per the germline V gene, CDR1 is SQVTM and CDR2 is ANQGSEA. This CDR3 has 13 amino acids. With 6 bases clipped from V and 7 bases from J, the junction kept 8 bases outside the gene matches. Written as DNA, the CDR3 is TGCAGCGTAGCAGGGGGCGCGGTTAATGAGCAGTTCTTC. Translating it yields CSVAGGAVNEQFF.

At least ten counts were recorded for this clonotype. This sequence joins TRBV6-5 and TRBJ2-7; D ambiguous. V lost 5 bases, J lost 0 bases, and 11 bases lay in between. CDR1 is MNHEY, CDR2 SVGAGI, per germline. The CDR3 length is 14 residues. CDR3: CASSPSWSSYEQYF. In DNA form, the CDR3 reads TGTGCCAGCAGTCCTAGTTGGAGCTCCTACGAGCAGTACTTC.

This clonotype occurred many times. The V call is TRBV25-1, the J call TRBJ1-1; no definite D call. The CDR3 contains 12 residues. CDR1 is MGHDK, CDR2 SYGVNS, per germline. V lost 3 bases, J lost 1 base, and 3 bases lay in between. This CDR3 is CASSDRNTEAFF. The CDR3 DNA sequence: TGTGCCAGCAGTGACAGGAACACTGAAGCTTTCTTT.

This clonotype was found many times. The V call is TRBV11-3, the J call TRBJ1-6, with 9 bases lining up with TRBD1. Germline values: CDR1 SGHNT, CDR2 YENEEA. The J segment lost 8 bases and the V segment lost 5 bases, leaving 16 bases of the junction unmatched. This CDR3 is 18 amino acids long. In DNA form, the CDR3 reads TGTGCCAGCAGCCCCGGGACAGGGTATACCCCTATGGATTCACCCCTCCACTTT. It yields the protein CASSPGTGYTPMDSPLHF.

This clonotype was counted ten times or more. The chain combines TRBV5-5 with TRBJ2-1; 7 nucleotides line up with TRBD2. J gave up 6 bases and V 0 bases, and 12 bases lay outside the gene matches. The CDR3 extends over 17 amino acids. Per the germline V gene, CDR1 is SGHKS and CDR2 is YYEKEE (reference sequence). The CDR3 sequence is CASSLGQGGLVSNEQFF. The CDR3 DNA sequence: TGTGCCAGCAGCTTGGGGCAGGGAGGGTTGGTATCCAATGAGCAGTTCTTC.

This clonotype was seen repeatedly, ten times or more. The chain links TRBV2 to TRBJ2-5, with D perhaps TRBD2 (6 bases). The CDR3 length is 14 residues. Trimming took off 1 base at V and 5 bases at J, with 11 bases between the two ends. Germline V gene sequence: CDR1 SNHLY, CDR2 FYNNEI. CDR3 bases: TGTGCCAGCAGTGAAGTCCCGGCGGGGGAGACCCAGTACTTC. Protein: CASSEVPAGETQYF. Full variable domain (remainder filled in from reference TRBV2 and TRBJ2-5): EPEVTQTPSHQVTQMGQEVILRCVPISNHLYFYWYRQILGQKVEFLVSFYNNEISEKSEIFDDQFSVERPDGSNFTLKIRSTKLEDSAMYFCASSEVPAGETQYFGPGTRLLVL.

The chain carries TRBV7-2 and TRBJ2-1, with 9 bases matching TRBD2. After removal of 4 bases from V and 9 bases from J, the junction contained 13 bases not matched to a gene. Germline-derived CDR1 and CDR2 are SGHTA and FQGNSA. This CDR3 has 16 residues. CDR3 DNA: TGTGCCAGCAGCTATTCTCCAGTAGCGGGAGTAGGTGAGCAGTTCTTC. This translates into CASSYSPVAGVGEQFF. Using reference TRBV7-2 and TRBJ2-1 for the parts outside the CDR3, the full variable domain is GAGVSQSPSNKVTEKGKDVELRCDPISGHTALYWYRQSLGQGLEFLIYFQGNSAPDKSGLPSDRFSAERTGGSVSTLTIQRTQQEDSAVYLCASSYSPVAGVGEQFFGPGTRLTVL.

In this sample, this clonotype turned up many times. CDR3 sequence: CASTRGLVANTEAFF. The CDR3, as DNA: TGTGCCAGCACCCGAGGGTTGGTAGCGAACACTGAAGCTTTCTTT. The V and J genes are TRBV12-3 or TRBV12-4 and TRBJ1-1; no clear D. Trimming removed 7 bases from V and 1 base from J, with 16 bases in between. This CDR3 is 15 amino acids long.

This chain uses TRBV28 with TRBJ2-1, with TRBD1 matching 7 bases. Germline trimming cut 8 bases from V and 4 bases from J; bases unmatched to any gene: 5. The CDR3 has 13 amino acids. Germline V gives CDR1 MDHEN, CDR2 SYDVKM. CDR3 residues: CASRQGTYNEQFF. In DNA, the CDR3 is TGTGCCAGCCGACAGGGTACTTACAATGAGCAGTTCTTC.